These 24 T cell receptor beta chains share one sample of origin, sequenced in a study of early T cells in non-severe SARS-CoV-2 infection. Via MiXCR, TCRdb re-called the 5' RACE reads, giving one row per CDR3 protein. The sample holds about 37,000 distinct CDR3 sequences, approximately 5.9% seen once. The specimen was whole blood, collected at baseline. The receptors were gathered from an adult who was a healthcare worker with PCR-confirmed SARS-CoV-2 infection or an uninfected control (not recorded which).

This clonotype has just a few counts. The CDR3 DNA follows: TGCGCCAGCAGCCAAGCCGGGACAGGGATCTACGAGCAGTACTTC. Protein: CASSQAGTGIYEQYF. The gene calls are TRBV4-1 and TRBJ2-7, with 9 nucleotides matching TRBD1. The V and J ends lost 1 base and 3 bases, in that order; junction bases with no gene match: 4. The CDR3 runs 15 residues. Per germline, CDR1 MGHRA and CDR2 YSYEKL.

V usage is TRBV2 and J usage is TRBJ2-1; 12 nucleotides line up with TRBD2. Germline CDR1 SNHLY, CDR2 FYNNEI. The CDR3 totals 14 residues. The junction had 4 bases not matched to a gene; V was cut back by 7 bases and J by 6 bases. The CDR3: CASTTSGGLNEQFF. CDR3 in DNA: TGTGCCAGCACTACTAGCGGGGGGCTCAATGAGCAGTTCTTC.

This chain joins TRBV18 and TRBJ2-2, with 7 bases that match TRBD2. Germline CDR1 reads KGHSH; CDR2 reads LQKENI. The ends lost 0 bases at V and 6 bases at J; junction bases unmatched: 10. The CDR3 sequence is 17 residues long. In nucleotides, the CDR3 is TGTGCCAGCTCACCACCGACTAGCCGGGATACGGCCGGGGAGCTGTTTTTT. It specifies CASSPPTSRDTAGELFF. The entire variable domain, with the rest obtained from reference TRBV18 and TRBJ2-2, is as follows: NAGVMQNPRHLVRRRGQEARLRCSPMKGHSHVYWYRQLPEEGLKFMVYLQKENIIDESGMPKERFSAEFPKEGPSILRIQQVVRGDSAAYFCASSPPTSRDTAGELFFGEGSRLTVL.

The chain joins TRBV5-4 to TRBJ2-1; TRBD2 matches 7 bases. There are 15 residues in the CDR3. Germline CDR1 and CDR2: SGHNT and YYREEE (reference sequence). With V trimmed by 4 bases and J by 1 base, 5 bases remained unmatched. Written as DNA, the CDR3 is TGTGCCAGCAGCCCCTCTAGCGGATCCTACAATGAGCAGTTCTTC. Its protein product is CASSPSSGSYNEQFF.

This clonotype was observed many times. The chain joins TRBV12-3 or TRBV12-4 to TRBJ2-1; 11 nucleotides match TRBD2. CDR3 length: 15 amino acids. The V gene end was trimmed by 5 bases and the J gene end by 7 bases; junction bases not matched to a gene: 7. The CDR3 region is CASSKLAGVANEQFF. CDR3 sequence (DNA): TGTGCCAGCAGTAAACTAGCGGGAGTTGCTAATGAGCAGTTCTTC.

The sample holds many counts of this clonotype. This rearrangement joins TRBV6-1 to TRBJ2-3, with D uncertain. The CDR3 is 14 amino acids. The germline gives CDR1 MNHNS, CDR2 SASEGT. V dropped 4 bases and J dropped 2 bases, with 10 bases sitting between them. The CDR3 DNA follows: TGTGCCAGCAGTGTTCTAAACCCCACAGATACGCAGTATTTT. Translation: CASSVLNPTDTQYF.

This clonotype was found many times. The rearrangement uses TRBV6-4 and TRBJ1-2; D is perhaps TRBD1 (6 bases). V shed 4 bases and J shed 4 bases, with 13 bases lying between them. In germline, CDR1 is MRHNA, CDR2 SNTAGT. The CDR3 is 14 residues long. For the CDR3, the DNA is TGTGCCAGCAGTGCGCGGAGGGGGGGCTATGGCTACACCTTC. Protein sequence: CASSARRGGYGYTF.

This clonotype was seen more than once but under ten times. V and J are TRBV24-1 and TRBJ2-7; possibly TRBD2 for D (6 bases). This CDR3 region has 17 residues. Trimming shortened V by 1 base and J by 6 bases, and 21 bases separated the two germline ends. Per the germline V gene, CDR1 is KGHDR and CDR2 is SFDVKD. The CDR3 DNA is TGTGCCACCAGTGATTTCTCGGGGGAGGAAGTTATTAGCGAGCAGTACGTC. Translating it yields CATSDFSGEEVISEQYV.

V and J are TRBV5-6 and TRBJ1-1; a weak D match, TRBD1 (5 bases). This CDR3 is built from 14 residues. Germline values: CDR1 SGHDT, CDR2 YYEEEE. The germline V and J ends were trimmed by 4 bases and 4 bases, with 14 bases remaining between them. This chain's CDR3 is CASSLGGSVTEAFF. DNA for the CDR3: TGTGCCAGCAGCCTCGGGGGGTCGGTCACTGAAGCTTTCTTT.

This clonotype was seen a handful of times. This sequence joins TRBV18 and TRBJ2-1; D is possibly TRBD1 (6 bases). CDR1 and CDR2 (germline): KGHSH, LQKENI. Trimming left V 3 bases short and J 5 bases short, with 17 bases between. This CDR3 has 16 amino acids. For the CDR3, the DNA is TGTGCCAGCTCACCCCTCCCCGGGACACGGAACAATGAGCAGTTCTTC. Translating gives CASSPLPGTRNNEQFF.

This clonotype has ten or more counts. The V and J genes are TRBV20-1 and TRBJ1-2, with 9 bases matching TRBD1. V lost 4 bases and J lost 2; bases outside the gene matches: 5. Germline values: CDR1 DFQATT, CDR2 SNEGSKA (reference sequence). The CDR3 has 14 residues. CDR3 bases: TGCAGTGCTACTCGGACAGGGGCGAACTATGGCTACACCTTC. Translated: CSATRTGANYGYTF.

This clonotype was seen ten or more times. This sequence joins TRBV10-3 and TRBJ2-3, with 7 bases matching TRBD2. Trimming cost V 4 bases and J 2 bases; bases outside gene matches: 3. This CDR3 region has 14 residues. CDR1 ENHRY and CDR2 SYGVKD come from the germline V gene. CDR3 nucleotides: TGTGCCATCAGTGGGGGAGGGGACACAGATACGCAGTATTTT. This translates into CAISGGGDTDTQYF.

This clonotype was seen only a few times. V is TRBV7-2 and J is TRBJ2-5; 9 bases fit TRBD2. The CDR3 extends over 16 amino acids. V lost 5 bases, J lost 5 bases, and 12 bases stayed unmatched. Germline V gene data show CDR1 as SGHTA and CDR2 as FQGNSA. The CDR3 loop is CASSPHEAGGEETQYF. Here the CDR3 DNA reads TGTGCCAGCAGCCCTCACGAGGCGGGAGGGGAGGAGACCCAGTACTTC.

This clonotype has ten or more counts. The rearrangement joins TRBV12-3 or TRBV12-4 to TRBJ2-1; TRBD2 matches 12 bases. With V trimmed by 6 bases and J by 0 bases, 6 bases remained unmatched. The CDR3 extends over 17 amino acids. CDR3 residues: CASRSSGRVSSYNEQFF. The CDR3 DNA follows: TGTGCCAGCAGGTCTAGCGGGAGGGTAAGCTCCTACAATGAGCAGTTCTTC.

This clonotype came up many times. The V and J genes are TRBV6-2 or TRBV6-3 and TRBJ1-1; TRBD1 matches 9 bases. Germline values: CDR1 MNHEY, CDR2 SVGEGT. V dropped 6 bases and J dropped 1; count of bases not matched to a gene: 6. The CDR3 runs 15 residues. CDR3 residues: CASRPRTGANTEAFF. As DNA, the CDR3 is TGTGCCAGCAGACCCCGGACAGGGGCGAACACTGAAGCTTTCTTT.

This clonotype was observed many times. This chain uses TRBV5-6 with TRBJ2-6; the D gene could be TRBD1 or TRBD2 (5 bases each). The CDR3 runs 17 residues. Germline lookup yields CDR1 SGHDT and CDR2 YYEEEE. V was clipped by 0 bases and J by 4 bases, with 14 bases between them. CDR3 amino acids: CASSLVGDQHGANVLTF. Here the CDR3 DNA reads TGTGCCAGCAGCTTGGTCGGGGACCAGCACGGGGCCAACGTCCTGACTTTC.

This clonotype was counted many times. The chain recombines TRBV29-1 with TRBJ1-2; D is possibly TRBD1 (5 bases). Germline values: CDR1 SQVTM, CDR2 ANQGSEA. V dropped 3 bases and J dropped 3 bases, with 14 bases sitting between them. The CDR3 has 14 residues. The DNA for the CDR3 is TGCAGCGTTGACAGGGAAGTAGGGGACTATGGCTACACCTTC. Residues: CSVDREVGDYGYTF.

The sample holds many counts of this clonotype. J is TRBJ2-1 and V is TRBV11-3; 10 positions agree with TRBD2. Germline assignment: CDR1 SGHNT and CDR2 YENEEA. J gave up 2 bases and V 1 base, and 5 bases lay outside the gene matches. This CDR3 is built from 17 residues. The CDR3 nucleotides are TGTGCCAGCAGCTTAGGGGCTAGCGGGAGCCCCTACAATGAGCAGTTCTTC. Amino acid sequence: CASSLGASGSPYNEQFF. The full variable domain, its missing parts supplied by reference TRBV11-3 and TRBJ2-1, is EAGVVQSPRYKIIEKKQPVAFWCNPISGHNTLYWYLQNLGQGPELLIRYENEEAVDDSQLPKDRFSAERLKGVDSTLKIQPAELGDSAVYLCASSLGASGSPYNEQFFGPGTRLTVL.

At least ten counts were recorded for this clonotype. V and J are TRBV11-2 and TRBJ2-1, with unresolved D. CDR1 and CDR2 from the germline V gene are SGHAT and FQNNGV. Trimming removed 2 bases at V and 5 bases at J, with 10 bases between. The CDR3 sequence is 14 residues long. The chain's CDR3 is CASSLIWNHNEQFF. The CDR3 nucleotides are TGTGCCAGCAGCTTAATTTGGAATCACAATGAGCAGTTCTTC.

This clonotype has a count of ten or more. This sequence joins TRBV7-2 and TRBJ2-1; 9 bases line up with TRBD1. The CDR3 runs 15 residues. Per germline, CDR1 SGHTA and CDR2 FQGNSA. J was trimmed by 5 bases and V by 8 bases; bases with no gene match: 10. The CDR3 DNA reads TGTGCCAGCGTTCGGGACAGGGTCCCCAACAATGAGCAGTTCTTC. Translation gives CASVRDRVPNNEQFF.

This chain joins TRBV4-1 and TRBJ2-3; D tentatively fits TRBD1 or TRBD2 (5 bases each). The V gene's germline CDR1 is MGHRA and CDR2 YSYEKL. The CDR3 runs 14 residues. Trimming took 6 bases from V and 6 from J, leaving 16 bases between them. The CDR3 bases are TGCGCCAGCAGTCATCCTGGGACCCGGGATACGCAGTATTTT. Translating gives CASSHPGTRDTQYF.

This clonotype was observed many times. V gene TRBV6-6 combines with J gene TRBJ2-1; D remains unclear. Trimming removed 7 bases at V and 1 base at J, with 14 bases between. CDR1 and CDR2 (germline): MNHNY, SVGAGI (reference sequence). This CDR3 has 15 amino acids. The CDR3 DNA is TGTGCCAGCATCCAAACGAGGAATTCCTACAATGAGCAGTTCTTC. It specifies CASIQTRNSYNEQFF.

In its sample, this clonotype was seen many times. This chain connects TRBV2 to TRBJ2-7; D not resolved. CDR3 size: 12 residues. Trimming pared 7 bases from V and 0 bases from J, leaving 7 bases between. CDR1 is SNHLY and CDR2 is FYNNEI in the germline V gene. CDR3 residues: CASNYGSYEQYV. The DNA of the CDR3 is TGTGCCAGCAACTACGGCTCCTACGAGCAGTACGTC.

This chain connects TRBV6-2 or TRBV6-3 to TRBJ1-1; D uncertain. The germline V gene has CDR1 MNHEY and CDR2 SVGEGT. The CDR3 extends over 14 amino acids. Deletions cut 0 bases from V and 3 bases from J, with 8 bases between. The CDR3 sequence: CASSYSRRYTEAFF. The CDR3 coding sequence is TGTGCCAGCAGTTACTCAAGACGGTACACTGAAGCTTTCTTT.